This T cell receptor (beta chain) was retrieved from a study of tumor T cells in aggressive B-cell lymphoma. Only in-frame clones appear in the TCRdb table, and some are missing; sequencing was by immunoSEQ multiplex PCR. The table has roughly 3,000 clones, roughly 89% seen once. The specimen sequenced was tumor tissue. This TCR came from an adult with diffuse large B cell lymphoma.

CDR3 in DNA: TGTGCCAGCGGTCCTTCCCGGGGGGGAGCAGAGACCCAGTACTTC. The encoded protein is CASGPSRGGAETQYF. The chain is built from TRBV2 and TRBJ2-5; 8 nucleotides align to TRBD2. With V trimmed by 8 bases and J by 4 bases, 12 bases remained unmatched. The CDR3 runs to 15 residues. CDR1 is SNHLY and CDR2 is FYNNEI in the germline V gene.